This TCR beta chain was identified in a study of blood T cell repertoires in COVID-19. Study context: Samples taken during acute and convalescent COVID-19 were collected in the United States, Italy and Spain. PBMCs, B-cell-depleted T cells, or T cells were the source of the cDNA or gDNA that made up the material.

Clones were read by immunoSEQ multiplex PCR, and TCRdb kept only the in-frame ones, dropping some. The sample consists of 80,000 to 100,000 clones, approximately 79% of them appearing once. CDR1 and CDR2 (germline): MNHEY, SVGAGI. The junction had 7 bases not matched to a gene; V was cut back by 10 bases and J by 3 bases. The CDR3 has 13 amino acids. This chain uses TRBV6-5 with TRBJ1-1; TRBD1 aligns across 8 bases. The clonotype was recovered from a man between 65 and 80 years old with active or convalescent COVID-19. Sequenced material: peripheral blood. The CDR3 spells CAIGQGGDTEAFF. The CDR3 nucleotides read TGTGCCATCGGACAGGGAGGGGACACTGAAGCTTTCTTT.